Listed below are T cell receptor beta chains from one sample, sequenced in a study of cytomegalovirus exposure and HLA in healthy donors. Clones were read by immunoSEQ multiplex PCR, and TCRdb kept only the in-frame ones, dropping some. The data hold about 82,000 clones, with more than 85% observed a single time. Sequenced input: PBMCs. The receptors derive from a man aged 18 to 35 in good health and CMV-seronegative. Both conserved end residues are part of each CDR3. The D gene is left open where the match is weak. Clone size is not always given. Where it is, it says once, few, many or a class for expanded clones.

J | size | V | D | DNA | CDR3
TRBJ2-7 | . | TRBV30 | TRBD1 | TGTGCCTGGACGCCCCAGGACAGGGATACCAACGAGCAGTACTTC | CAWTPQDRDTNEQYF
TRBJ1-1 | . | TRBV11-2 | . | TGTGCCAGCAGCTTAGTGGGGGGAGGAGTGGCTTTCTTT | CASSLVGGGVAFF
TRBJ1-4 | . | TRBV5-4 | . | TGTGCCAGCAGCTTGCACCCAAGCTGGGGGGTTCCTAATGAAAAACTGTTTTTT | CASSLHPSWGVPNEKLFF
TRBJ2-2 | . | TRBV29-1 | . | TGCAGCGTTGAGGGGGCCGCCCGGTCCGGGGAGCTGTTTTTT | CSVEGAARSGELFF
TRBJ1-1 | . | TRBV5-1 | . | TGCGCCAGCAGCTTGGGATCCCCAGGGTCCACTGAAGCTTTCTTT | CASSLGSPGSTEAFF
TRBJ2-3 | . | TRBV5-1 | . | TGCGCCAGCAGCTTGGGCCTAAGCCCAGATACGCAGTATTTT | CASSLGLSPDTQYF
TRBJ2-7 | . | TRBV7-2 | . | TGTGCCAGCAGCTTAGGGGGGGACCCGAGCTCCTACGAGCAGTACTTC | CASSLGGDPSSYEQYF
TRBJ2-4 | . | TRBV5-1 | . | TGCGCCAGCAGCCTTAGACCAGTTACGGGGGCCAAAAACATTCAGTACTTC | CASSLRPVTGAKNIQYF
TRBJ2-5 | . | TRBV25-1 | . | TGTGCCAGCAGTGAGCAGGTTCGAACGGAGACCCAGTACTTC | CASSEQVRTETQYF
TRBJ1-2 | . | TRBV20-1 | . | TGCAGTGCTAACAGGGACGGCTACACCTTC | CSANRDGYTF
TRBJ2-7 | . | TRBV7-3 | TRBD2 | TGTGCCAGCAGCTTAGCGGGAGGTCCCGCCTACGAGCAGTACTTC | CASSLAGGPAYEQYF
TRBJ2-1 | . | TRBV5-8 | TRBD1 | TGTGCCAGCAGCTTGGCATTCCAGGGGGTATCTGAGCAGTTCTTC | CASSLAFQGVSEQFF
TRBJ2-1 | . | TRBV18 | TRBD2 | TGTGCCAGCTCACCACGACTAGCCCATGAGCAGTTCTTC | CASSPRLAHEQFF
TRBJ2-5 | . | TRBV29-1 | TRBD2 | TGCAGCGCCGGACTAGCGGATCCCAAGAGAAACCAGTACTTC | CSAGLADPKRNQYF
TRBJ2-7 | . | TRBV4-1 | . | TGCGCCAGCAGCGCCGGACGGGATAGCTCCTACGAGCAGTACTTC | CASSAGRDSSYEQYF
TRBJ1-1 | few | TRBV13 | . | TGTGCCAGCAAGCATCGGGGGGGAGGTACTGAAGCTTTCTTT | CASKHRGGGTEAFF
TRBJ2-7 | . | TRBV5-1 | . | TGCGCCAGCAGCTTGGCGGCTAGCACCGCCTACGAGCAGTACTTC | CASSLAASTAYEQYF
TRBJ2-7 | . | TRBV5-5 | TRBD1 | TGTGCCAGCAGCTTACCGGGACAGCCCTACGAGCAGTACTTC | CASSLPGQPYEQYF
TRBJ1-2 | . | TRBV4-1 | TRBD1 | TGCGCCAGCAGACCGACAGGGGGCTATGGCTACACCTTC | CASRPTGGYGYTF
TRBJ1-1 | . | TRBV2 | TRBD1 | TGTGCCAGCAGTGTTCCGACAGGGGTGAACACTGAAGCTTTCTTT | CASSVPTGVNTEAFF
TRBJ2-3 | . | TRBV6-1 | TRBD2 | TGTGCCAGCAGGGGTAGCGGGCGCACAGATACGCAGTATTTT | CASRGSGRTDTQYF
TRBJ1-4 | . | TRBV6-6 | . | TGTGCCAGCAGTTATCAGGCAGGTGTTGCTAATGAAAAACTGTTTTTT | CASSYQAGVANEKLFF